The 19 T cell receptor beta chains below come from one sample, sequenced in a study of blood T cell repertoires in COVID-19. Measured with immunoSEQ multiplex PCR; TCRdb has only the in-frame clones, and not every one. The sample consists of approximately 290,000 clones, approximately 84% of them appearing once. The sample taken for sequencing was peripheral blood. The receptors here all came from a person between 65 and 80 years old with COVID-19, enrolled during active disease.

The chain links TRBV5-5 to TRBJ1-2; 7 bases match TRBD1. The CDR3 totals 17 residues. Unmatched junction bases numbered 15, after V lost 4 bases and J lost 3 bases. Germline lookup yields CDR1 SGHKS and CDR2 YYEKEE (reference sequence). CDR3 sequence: CASSPGTDPSAYYGYTF. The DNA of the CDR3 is TGTGCCAGCAGCCCAGGGACAGACCCATCAGCGTACTATGGCTACACCTTC.

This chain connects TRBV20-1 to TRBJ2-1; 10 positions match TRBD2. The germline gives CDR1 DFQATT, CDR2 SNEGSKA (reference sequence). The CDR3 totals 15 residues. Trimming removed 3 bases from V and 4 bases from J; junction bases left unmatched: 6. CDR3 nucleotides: TGCAGTGCTAGTCCCGCTAGCGGGGGTTACAATGAGCAGTTCTTC. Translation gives CSASPASGGYNEQFF.

CDR3 sequence reads: CASSQVGRGGNQPQHF. The DNA for the CDR3 is TGCGCCAGCAGCCAAGTCGGCAGGGGAGGCAATCAGCCCCAGCATTTT. The chain has TRBV4-1 and TRBJ1-5; a weak D match, TRBD1 (6 bases). Trimming pared 1 base from V and 2 bases from J, leaving 12 bases between. Looked up from germline, CDR1 is MGHRA and CDR2 is YSYEKL. CDR3 length: 16 residues.

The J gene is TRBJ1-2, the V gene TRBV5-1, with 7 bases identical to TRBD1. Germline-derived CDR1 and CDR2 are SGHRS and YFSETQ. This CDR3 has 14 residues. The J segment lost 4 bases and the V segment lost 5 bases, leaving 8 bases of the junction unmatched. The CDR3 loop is CASRVAGQAYGYTF. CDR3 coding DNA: TGCGCCAGCAGGGTCGCTGGACAGGCCTATGGCTACACCTTC. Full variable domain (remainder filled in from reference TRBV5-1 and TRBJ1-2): KAGVTQTPRYLIKTRGQQVTLSCSPISGHRSVSWYQQTPGQGLQFLFEYFSETQRNKGNFPGRFSGRQFSNSRSEMNVSTLELGDSALYLCASRVAGQAYGYTFGSGTRLTVV.

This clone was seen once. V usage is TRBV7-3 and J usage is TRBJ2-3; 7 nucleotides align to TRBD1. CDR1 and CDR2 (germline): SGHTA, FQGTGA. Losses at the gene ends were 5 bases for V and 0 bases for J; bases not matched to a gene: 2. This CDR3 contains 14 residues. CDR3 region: CASSPDRSTDTQYF. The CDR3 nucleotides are TGTGCCAGCAGCCCGGACAGGAGCACAGATACGCAGTATTTT.

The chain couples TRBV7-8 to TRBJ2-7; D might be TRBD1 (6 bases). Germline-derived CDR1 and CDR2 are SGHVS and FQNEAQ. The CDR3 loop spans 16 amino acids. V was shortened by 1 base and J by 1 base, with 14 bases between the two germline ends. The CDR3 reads CASSLGLRGVSYEQYF. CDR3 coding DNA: TGTGCCAGCAGCTTAGGACTCAGGGGCGTATCCTACGAGCAGTACTTC.

The CDR3 reads CASSLGHGANYGYTF. The CDR3 coding sequence is TGTGCCAGCAGCTTAGGTCACGGTGCTAACTATGGCTACACCTTC. The chain has TRBV7-2 and TRBJ1-2; D is unresolved. Germline CDR1 reads SGHTA; CDR2 reads FQGNSA. Deletions cut 1 base from V and 0 bases from J, with 9 bases between. CDR3 length: 15 residues.

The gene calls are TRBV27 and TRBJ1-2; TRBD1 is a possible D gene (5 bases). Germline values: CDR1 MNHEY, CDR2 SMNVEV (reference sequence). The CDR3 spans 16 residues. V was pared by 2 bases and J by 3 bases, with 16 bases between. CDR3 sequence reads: CASSLGPGRMDYGYTF. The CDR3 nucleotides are TGTGCCAGCAGTTTAGGGCCAGGGAGGATGGACTATGGCTACACCTTC.

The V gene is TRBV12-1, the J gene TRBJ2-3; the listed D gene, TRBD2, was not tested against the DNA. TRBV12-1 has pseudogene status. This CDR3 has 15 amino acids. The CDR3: CASSFLSSGTDTQYF. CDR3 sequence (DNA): TGTGCCAGCAGCTTCCTGTCTAGCGGGACCGATACGCAGTATTTT.

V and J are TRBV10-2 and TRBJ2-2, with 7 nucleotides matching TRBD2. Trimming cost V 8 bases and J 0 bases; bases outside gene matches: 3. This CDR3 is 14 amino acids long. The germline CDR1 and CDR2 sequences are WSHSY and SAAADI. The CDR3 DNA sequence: TGCGCCAGCGCCCTAGCGGCGAACACCGGGGAGCTGTTTTTT. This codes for CASALAANTGELFF.

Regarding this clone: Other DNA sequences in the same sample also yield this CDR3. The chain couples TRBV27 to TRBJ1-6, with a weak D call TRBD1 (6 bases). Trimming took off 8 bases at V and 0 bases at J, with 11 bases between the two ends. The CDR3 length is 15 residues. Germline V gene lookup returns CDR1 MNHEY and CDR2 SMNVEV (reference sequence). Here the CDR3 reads CASGTGSSYNSPLHF. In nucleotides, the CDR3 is TGTGCCAGCGGAACAGGGAGCTCCTATAATTCACCCCTCCACTTT.

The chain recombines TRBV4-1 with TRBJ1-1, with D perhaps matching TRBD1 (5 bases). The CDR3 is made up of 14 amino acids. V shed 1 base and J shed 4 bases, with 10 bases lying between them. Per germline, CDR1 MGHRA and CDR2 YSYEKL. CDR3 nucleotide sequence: TGCGCCAGCAGCCAAGTGGGGGGTGGCACTGAAGCTTTCTTT. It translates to CASSQVGGGTEAFF.

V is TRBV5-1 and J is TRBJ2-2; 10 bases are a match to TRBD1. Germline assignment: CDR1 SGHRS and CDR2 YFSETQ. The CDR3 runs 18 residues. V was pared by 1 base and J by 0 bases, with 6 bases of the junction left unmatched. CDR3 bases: TGCGCCAGCAGCTTGCTGGACAGGGGGTTCGCGAACACCGGGGAGCTGTTTTTT. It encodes CASSLLDRGFANTGELFF. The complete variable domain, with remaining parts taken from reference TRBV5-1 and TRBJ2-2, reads KAGVTQTPRYLIKTRGQQVTLSCSPISGHRSVSWYQQTPGQGLQFLFEYFSETQRNKGNFPGRFSGRQFSNSRSEMNVSTLELGDSALYLCASSLLDRGFANTGELFFGEGSRLTVL.

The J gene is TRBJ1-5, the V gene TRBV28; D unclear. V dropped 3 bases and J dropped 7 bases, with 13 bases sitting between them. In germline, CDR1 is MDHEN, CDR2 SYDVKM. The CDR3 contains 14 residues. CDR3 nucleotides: TGTGCCAGCAGTTTGGGAGGAATTGGGCAGCCCCAGCATTTT. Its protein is CASSLGGIGQPQHF.

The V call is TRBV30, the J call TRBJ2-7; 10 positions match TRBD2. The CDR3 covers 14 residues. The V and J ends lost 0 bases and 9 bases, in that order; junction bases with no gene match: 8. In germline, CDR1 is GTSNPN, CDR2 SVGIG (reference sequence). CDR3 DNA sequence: TGTGCCTGGAGTGTAGAAGCGGGAGGGTTCGGGCAGTACTTC. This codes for CAWSVEAGGFGQYF.

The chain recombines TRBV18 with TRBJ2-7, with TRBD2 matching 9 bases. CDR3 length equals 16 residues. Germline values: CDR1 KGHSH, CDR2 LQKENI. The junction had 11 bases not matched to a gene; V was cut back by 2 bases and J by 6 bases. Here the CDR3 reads CASSPVVAGADLEQYF. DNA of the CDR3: TGTGCCAGCTCACCAGTGGTAGCGGGAGCAGATCTCGAGCAGTACTTC.

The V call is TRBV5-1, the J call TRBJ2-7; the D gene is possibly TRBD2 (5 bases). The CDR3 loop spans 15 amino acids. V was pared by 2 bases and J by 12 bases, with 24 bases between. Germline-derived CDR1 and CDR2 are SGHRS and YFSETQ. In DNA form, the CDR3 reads TGCGCCAGCAGCTTAAGCAGGCAAGATAGACTACGAGGGTACTTC. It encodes CASSLSRQDRLRGYF.

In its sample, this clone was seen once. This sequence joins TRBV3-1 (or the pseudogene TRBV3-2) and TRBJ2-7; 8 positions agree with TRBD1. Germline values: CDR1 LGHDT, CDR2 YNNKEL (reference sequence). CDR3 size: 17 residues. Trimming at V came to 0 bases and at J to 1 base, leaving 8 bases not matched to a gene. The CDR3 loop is CASSQDPRDRNSYEQYF. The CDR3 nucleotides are TGTGCCAGCAGCCAAGATCCCCGGGACAGGAATTCCTACGAGCAGTACTTC.

Here the CDR3 reads CASRLTSGREVEQYF. In nucleotides, the CDR3 is TGTGCCAGCAGACTCACTAGCGGGAGGGAGGTCGAGCAGTACTTC. J is TRBJ2-7 and V is TRBV27, with 13 bases matching TRBD2. This CDR3 comprises 15 residues. Germline V gene lookup returns CDR1 MNHEY and CDR2 SMNVEV (reference sequence). Trimming took 6 bases from V and 6 from J; bases not matched to a gene: 8.